The following is a T cell receptor beta chain sequence with its context. The target antigen is unknown. Produced via immunoSEQ multiplex PCR; TCRdb's table is partial and in-frame only. This table holds approximately 30,000 clones, 80% to 90% found once. This sample stems from a study of OX40 agonist ivuxolimab in advanced cancers. At the level of the study: With a range of roughly 20 to 80, age averaged approximately 64 years, and approximately 83% were male.

The CDR3 extends over 15 amino acids. CDR1 and CDR2 from the germline V gene are LNHDA and SQIVND (reference sequence). The V end was cut by 1 base, the J end by 4 bases, with 11 bases between. Study results and limitations: CD4+ and CD8+ T cells in blood underwent clonal expansion by week 6 at 0.1 to 3.0 mg/kg.

The specimen comprised CD4+ or CD8+ T cells sorted from blood, sampled in a trial of the OX40 agonist ivuxolimab. The chain links TRBV19 to TRBJ2-1; D is perhaps TRBD2 (6 bases). The receptor comes from an adult with an advanced solid tumor such as melanoma, head and neck, liver or kidney cancer. DNA for the CDR3: TGTGCCAGTAGTATAGTGGAGACTAGATACAATGAGCAGTTCTTC. This gives the protein CASSIVETRYNEQFF.